This T cell receptor (beta chain) was recovered during a study of blood T cells in healthy people across ages. Overall study context: Per two T cells, template switching captured roughly one barcoded beta molecule.

Study-wide findings and caveats: Whereas aged donors had fewer naive CD4+ cells, long-lived donors had more of them and higher diversity.

The authors ran a second PCR of roughly 6 to 12 cycles using a sample-barcoded 5' primer and a J-beta primer mix. Template switching added a 12-random-nucleotide identifier to every cDNA molecule. TCRdb redid the calling of the 5' RACE reads with MiXCR, one entry per CDR3 protein. The sample lists about 1.8 million distinct CDR3 sequences; around 50% were seen once. In the case of this clonotype: The target antigen is unknown.

Germline-derived CDR1 and CDR2 are DFQATT and SNEGSKA (reference sequence). This CDR3 is built from 14 residues. V lost 6 bases, J lost 5 bases, and 19 bases lay in between. The clonotype comes from a woman aged 35 to 49 in good health. The V gene is TRBV20-1, the J gene TRBJ2-5; D possibly corresponds to TRBD1 (5 bases). Sequencing used blood. CDR3 in DNA: TGCAGTGCCCTCAGGGCTGGGGCGCGGGAGACCCAGTACTTC. Its protein is CSALRAGARETQYF.